These 14 T cell receptor beta chains originate from one sample sequenced in a study of T cells after posttransplantation cyclophosphamide. Clones were sequenced by immunoSEQ multiplex PCR, and TCRdb holds only the in-frame ones, with some missing. Of over 750 clones in the sample, 85% to 90% were seen once. Specimen: gut tissue. The source is a man aged 50 to 60.

DNA of the CDR3: TGTGCCAGCTCAACAACCGCGGGACAGTACACTGAAGCTTTCTTT. The encoded protein is CASSTTAGQYTEAFF. The rearrangement links TRBV18 to TRBJ1-1; 7 bases fit TRBD1. Germline loops: CDR1 KGHSH, CDR2 LQKENI. The CDR3 length is 15 residues. V shed 5 bases, J shed 3 bases, and the junction held 9 bases outside the gene matches.

The chain recombines TRBV4-2 with TRBJ1-5; 8 bases align to TRBD1. Germline V CDR1 and CDR2: LGHNA, YNFKEQ. With 1 base clipped from V and 6 bases from J, the junction kept 5 bases outside the gene matches. The CDR3 extends over 15 amino acids. The CDR3 coding sequence is TGTGCCAGCAGCCAAGGGACAGGGTTGGGTCAGCCCCAGCATTTT. As protein: CASSQGTGLGQPQHF.

The gene calls are TRBV30 and TRBJ1-3; TRBD1 aligns across 9 bases. V shed 4 bases, J shed 5 bases, and the junction held 9 bases outside the gene matches. CDR1 and CDR2 from the germline V gene are GTSNPN and SVGIG (reference sequence). CDR3 size: 15 residues. CDR3 nucleotide sequence: TGTGCCTGGATTCCGCGGGGACAGGGAAGAAACACCATATATTTT. This encodes CAWIPRGQGRNTIYF.

The chain is built from TRBV9 and TRBJ2-5, with TRBD2 as a possible D gene (6 bases). CDR3 length equals 16 residues. Trimming stripped 0 bases from V and 2 bases from J, with 14 bases between. Germline CDR1 SGDLS, CDR2 YYNGEE. The CDR3, as DNA: TGTGCCAGCAGCGTAGGGGTAGCGGAAAAACAAGAGACCCAGTACTTC. Protein sequence: CASSVGVAEKQETQYF.

V gene TRBV2 combines with J gene TRBJ1-1, with D maybe TRBD1 (6 bases). V lost 4 bases to trimming and J lost 4 bases, with 10 bases between them. Germline loops: CDR1 SNHLY, CDR2 FYNNEI. CDR3 length: 13 amino acids. DNA for the CDR3: TGTGCCAGCAGTGTAAGGGGGATCACTGAAGCTTTCTTT. This sequence encodes CASSVRGITEAFF.

The gene calls are TRBV5-1 and TRBJ2-5; D is possibly TRBD2 (7 bases). With 3 bases removed from V and 5 bases from J, the gap between germline ends came to 14 bases. The CDR3 runs to 14 residues. Per the germline V gene, CDR1 is SGHRS and CDR2 is YFSETQ. In nucleotides, the CDR3 is TGCGCCAGCAGCTCAACAGGGAGGGGGGAGACCCAGTACTTC. This codes for CASSSTGRGETQYF.

The rearrangement uses TRBV19 and TRBJ1-4, with D perhaps matching TRBD1 (6 bases). Trimming cost V 7 bases and J 0 bases, with 12 bases left between them. Germline V gene sequence: CDR1 LNHDA, CDR2 SQIVND (reference sequence). The CDR3 loop spans 15 amino acids. The CDR3 coding sequence is TGTGCCAGTAAACCTAACAGGGCAACTAATGAAAAACTGTTTTTT. Its protein is CASKPNRATNEKLFF.

This clone was observed once. The rearrangement links TRBV2 to TRBJ2-5, with 7 bases matching TRBD2. This CDR3 spans 13 amino acids. From germline, CDR1 is SNHLY and CDR2 FYNNEI. J gave up 3 bases and V 4 bases, and 2 bases lay outside the gene matches. DNA of the CDR3: TGTGCCAGCAGTGCTGCGGGGGAAGAGACCCAGTACTTC. It yields the protein CASSAAGEETQYF.

This clone is a singleton in its sample. The chain is built from TRBV19 and TRBJ1-2; D gene uncertain. This CDR3 spans 19 amino acids. Trimming took off 7 bases at V and 2 bases at J, with 29 bases between the two ends. Germline CDR1 reads LNHDA; CDR2 reads SQIVND (reference sequence). The CDR3 loop is CASNPAVLRGPTSNYGYTF. CDR3 DNA: TGTGCCAGTAACCCGGCGGTACTCCGAGGGCCTACCTCCAACTATGGCTACACCTTC.

This chain uses TRBV5-1 with TRBJ2-1; no clear D. The CDR3 has 12 residues. Germline V gene lookup returns CDR1 SGHRS and CDR2 YFSETQ. The germline V and J ends were trimmed by 4 bases and 5 bases, with 7 bases remaining between them. The CDR3 spells CASSIQDNEQFF. The DNA for the CDR3 is TGCGCCAGCAGCATACAAGACAATGAGCAGTTCTTC.

This clone was counted once. The V gene is TRBV5-1, the J gene TRBJ1-6; 11 nucleotides match TRBD1. Losses at the gene ends were 3 bases for V and 8 bases for J; bases not matched to a gene: 1. CDR1 SGHRS and CDR2 YFSETQ come from the germline V gene. The CDR3 length is 14 residues. This CDR3 reads CASSWTGGDSPLHF. The CDR3 coding sequence is TGCGCCAGCAGCTGGACAGGGGGCGATTCACCCCTCCACTTT.

In DNA form, the CDR3 reads TGTGCCAGCAGCTTAAGACAGGGTAGTCCCCAGCATTTT. Residues: CASSLRQGSPQHF. The genes are TRBV7-3 and TRBJ1-5, with TRBD1 identical over 7 bases. V gave up 1 base and J gave up 10 bases; unmatched junction bases: 4. Germline CDR1 is SGHTA and CDR2 is FQGTGA. The CDR3 runs 13 residues. The full variable domain, in which reference TRBV7-3 and TRBJ1-5 provide the parts outside the CDR3, is GAGVSQTPSNKVTEKGKYVELRCDPISGHTALYWYRQSLGQGPEFLIYFQGTGAADDSGLPNDRFFAVRPEGSVSTLKIQRTERGDSAVYLCASSLRQGSPQHFGDGTRLSIL.

This clone was detected once. The gene calls are TRBV7-2 and TRBJ1-5; the D gene is possibly TRBD1 (6 bases). This CDR3 has 14 amino acids. Trimming took 2 bases from V and 7 from J, leaving 12 bases between them. Germline V gives CDR1 SGHTA, CDR2 FQGNSA. CDR3 nucleotide sequence: TGTGCCAGCAGCTTAAGGGGGAGGGGCCAGCCCCAGCATTTT. Amino acid sequence: CASSLRGRGQPQHF.

The chain carries TRBV9 and TRBJ1-1; no clear D. The CDR3 totals 12 residues. V dropped 3 bases and J dropped 10 bases, with 13 bases sitting between them. In germline, CDR1 is SGDLS, CDR2 YYNGEE. The CDR3 protein is CASSGDEVGAFF. CDR3 nucleotide sequence: TGTGCCAGCAGCGGAGACGAGGTTGGAGCTTTCTTT.